The 27 T cell receptor beta chains below were found in one sample sequenced in a study of T-cell reconstitution after alpha-beta-depleted transplantation in children. Using unique molecular identifiers, the investigators prepared the TCRbeta library. TCRdb recomputed calls from the PCR reads with MiXCR, one row per CDR3 protein. The table shows 350,000 to 450,000 distinct CDR3 sequences, with around 21% occurring only once. The starting material was PBMCs from the stem cell graft donor, obtained from the stem cell graft. The source is a human donor who donated a stem cell graft to a child with acute myeloid leukemia.

This clonotype was picked up many times. The DNA of the CDR3 is TGTGCCAGCAGTTCGGACAGGGGAAGGATCACAGATACGCAGTATTTT. This sequence encodes CASSSDRGRITDTQYF. V and J are TRBV12-3 or TRBV12-4 and TRBJ2-3; TRBD1 matches at 9 bases. This CDR3 comprises 16 residues. V gave up 4 bases and J gave up 2 bases; unmatched junction bases: 7.

This chain links TRBV5-1 with TRBJ2-7; 8 bases fit TRBD2. With 6 bases clipped from V and 12 bases from J, the junction kept 8 bases outside the gene matches. CDR1 is SGHRS, CDR2 YFSETQ, per germline. The CDR3 sequence is 11 residues long. This chain's CDR3 is CASIRREEPYF. CDR3 nucleotide sequence: TGCGCCAGCATCCGGCGGGAGGAACCGTACTTC.

This clonotype has a handful of counts. The chain's CDR3 is CATSKSDRGTGELFF. The CDR3 DNA sequence: TGTGCCACCAGCAAGTCGGACAGGGGCACCGGGGAGCTGTTTTTT. This chain connects TRBV15 to TRBJ2-2; 9 nucleotides align to TRBD1. The CDR3 is made up of 15 amino acids. CDR1 is LNHNV and CDR2 is YYDKDF in the germline V gene (reference sequence). Unmatched junction bases numbered 4, after V lost 4 bases and J lost 4 bases.

CDR3: CASSLVPEEQYF. The DNA of the CDR3 is TGCGCCAGCAGCTTGGTACCGGAGGAGCAGTACTTC. The V gene is TRBV5-1, the J gene TRBJ2-7; D is unresolved. CDR1 is SGHRS, CDR2 YFSETQ, per germline. This CDR3 comprises 12 residues. Deletions cut 0 bases from V and 7 bases from J, with 8 bases between.

This clonotype was seen more than once but under ten times. The chain has TRBV29-1 and TRBJ2-5; possibly TRBD2 for D (6 bases). The CDR3 spans 13 residues. CDR1 and CDR2 (germline): SQVTM, ANQGSEA. V lost 4 bases and J lost 5, with 14 bases in between. The CDR3 spells CSVVPRGGETQYF. The DNA for the CDR3 is TGCAGCGTTGTCCCGAGGGGAGGCGAGACCCAGTACTTC.

The chain carries TRBV29-1 and TRBJ2-5; TRBD2 matches at 12 bases. Trimming at V came to 3 bases and at J to 5 bases, leaving 10 bases not matched to a gene. Germline lookup yields CDR1 SQVTM and CDR2 ANQGSEA. The CDR3 spans 16 residues. The DNA for the CDR3 is TGCAGCGTTGACCCTAGCGGGAGGGCCGGAGGGGAGACCCAGTACTTC. Protein sequence: CSVDPSGRAGGETQYF.

This clonotype was seen many times. V usage is TRBV6-5 and J usage is TRBJ2-1, with TRBD2 matching over 8 bases. CDR1 and CDR2 (germline): MNHEY, SVGAGI. The CDR3 runs 14 residues. V trimming: 2 bases; J trimming: 7 bases; junction bases outside the gene matches: 4. Here the CDR3 reads CASSYQRERNEQFF. For the CDR3, the DNA is TGTGCCAGCAGTTACCAGCGGGAGCGGAATGAGCAGTTCTTC.

The chain has TRBV28 and TRBJ2-7; possible D gene TRBD2, 5 bases. The CDR3 is 15 residues long. The germline gives CDR1 MDHEN, CDR2 SYDVKM. The V end was cut by 6 bases, the J end by 7 bases, with 22 bases between. CDR3 in DNA: TGTGCCAGCAGCCGAGCGCTAGTGGGATCGGGAGAGCAGTACTTC. Translation: CASSRALVGSGEQYF.

This clonotype was seen a few times. The V and J genes are TRBV12-3 or TRBV12-4 and TRBJ2-7; 11 bases map to TRBD2. Trimming removed 5 bases from V and 2 bases from J; junction bases left unmatched: 8. The length of the CDR3 is 16 residues. CDR3 coding DNA: TGTGCCAGCAGTCTGACGCCGGGACTAGCGGCCTACGAGCAGTACTTC. Protein product: CASSLTPGLAAYEQYF.

This clonotype was detected many times. The chain combines TRBV12-3 or TRBV12-4 with TRBJ2-1; 11 bases agree with TRBD2. The CDR3 length is 14 residues. V was pared by 7 bases and J by 4 bases, with 3 bases of the junction left unmatched. DNA for the CDR3: TGTGCCAGCACCGGGACTAGCGGATACAATGAGCAGTTCTTC. It yields the protein CASTGTSGYNEQFF.

There are a few counts of this clonotype. The V call is TRBV12-3 or TRBV12-4, the J call TRBJ2-2; 7 bases fit TRBD1. V gave up 6 bases and J gave up 6 bases; unmatched junction bases: 7. The CDR3 consists of 14 residues. The CDR3: CASSRDRDAGELFF. The CDR3 nucleotides are TGTGCCAGCAGCCGGGACAGAGACGCCGGGGAGCTGTTTTTT.

This clonotype came up a few times. The chain combines TRBV28 with TRBJ2-7; TRBD2 might be the D (6 bases). The V end was cut by 2 bases, the J end by 3 bases, with 11 bases between. CDR1 is MDHEN and CDR2 is SYDVKM in the germline V gene. The CDR3 consists of 14 residues. Written as DNA, the CDR3 is TGTGCCAGCAGTTTAGTGGGAGGTCGCTACGAGCAGTACTTC. This encodes CASSLVGGRYEQYF.

This clonotype has just a few counts. J is TRBJ2-7 and V is TRBV3-1; D is uncertain. Trimming cost V 4 bases and J 0 bases, with 19 bases left between them. The CDR3 length is 17 residues. Germline V gives CDR1 LGHDT, CDR2 YNNKEL (reference sequence). The CDR3 is CASSPQSPGRDSYEQYF. For the CDR3, the DNA is TGTGCCAGCAGCCCCCAGTCACCGGGCAGAGACTCCTACGAGCAGTACTTC.

V is TRBV7-2 and J is TRBJ2-7, with D possibly being TRBD1 (6 bases). Germline CDR1 reads SGHTA; CDR2 reads FQGNSA. V lost 5 bases to trimming and J lost 2 bases, with 13 bases between them. CDR3 size: 14 residues. The CDR3 here is CASSPDRYAYEQYF. CDR3 DNA: TGTGCCAGCAGCCCCGACAGGTATGCCTACGAGCAGTACTTC.

This clonotype showed up just a few times. V is TRBV9 and J is TRBJ2-7; 8 bases agree with TRBD2. The V gene end was trimmed by 0 bases and the J gene end by 0 bases; junction bases not matched to a gene: 2. The length of the CDR3 is 15 residues. Germline loops: CDR1 SGDLS, CDR2 YYNGEE. CDR3 coding DNA: TGTGCCAGCAGCGTAGATAGCGGGATCTCCTACGAGCAGTACTTC. Translation: CASSVDSGISYEQYF.

This clonotype was seen at least ten times. The chain links TRBV29-1 to TRBJ2-1, with 11 bases matching TRBD2. The CDR3 covers 14 residues. CDR1 and CDR2 (germline): SQVTM, ANQGSEA. V trimming: 6 bases; J trimming: 8 bases; junction bases outside the gene matches: 9. The CDR3 region has the DNA TGCAGCGTGTTTAGCGGGAGGGCCAGAGATGAGCAGTTCTTC. This codes for CSVFSGRARDEQFF.

This clonotype was seen a handful of times. Here the CDR3 DNA reads TGTGCCAGCAGTTCCCCCTCGAGACAACCAGCCCACAATGAGCAGTTCTTC. It translates to CASSSPSRQPAHNEQFF. The genes are TRBV12-3 or TRBV12-4 and TRBJ2-1; the D is unclear. The CDR3 extends over 17 amino acids. Trimming pared 4 bases from V and 5 bases from J, leaving 21 bases between.

The J gene is TRBJ2-4, the V gene TRBV28, with 10 positions matching TRBD2. The trim removed 6 bases at V and 2 bases at J, leaving 13 bases unmatched. There are 18 residues in the CDR3. Per the germline V gene, CDR1 is MDHEN and CDR2 is SYDVKM. CDR3 DNA sequence: TGTGCCAGCAGCCCCCTTAATTTAGCGGGAGGTCCCAAAAACATTCAGTACTTC. Translated: CASSPLNLAGGPKNIQYF.

The chain couples TRBV24-1 to TRBJ1-5, with D unresolved. This CDR3 comprises 15 residues. Trimming left V 11 bases short and J 3 bases short, with 19 bases between. Germline V gene data show CDR1 as KGHDR and CDR2 as SFDVKD. The CDR3 here is CAKTNRDFSNQPQHF. The CDR3 bases are TGTGCCAAAACCAACCGGGATTTTTCCAATCAGCCCCAGCATTTT.

V usage is TRBV4-2 and J usage is TRBJ2-1; 12 positions match TRBD2. Germline CDR1 reads LGHNA; CDR2 reads YNFKEQ. The CDR3 is 16 residues long. The J segment lost 7 bases and the V segment lost 4 bases, leaving 8 bases of the junction unmatched. As DNA, the CDR3 is TGTGCCAGCAGCCCCCGCCTAGCGGGAGGGGGGAATGAGCAGTTCTTC. Translation: CASSPRLAGGGNEQFF.

The rearrangement joins TRBV12-3 or TRBV12-4 to TRBJ2-1; D might be TRBD2 (6 bases). Trimming took off 6 bases at V and 7 bases at J, with 25 bases between the two ends. The CDR3 has 17 amino acids. The CDR3 DNA is TGTGCCAGCAGACCCCCGGGAGCCCGAGCTTTAATTAATGAGCAGTTCTTC. It translates to CASRPPGARALINEQFF.

This clonotype was counted between two and nine times. The chain has TRBV11-3 and TRBJ2-1, with a possible D match to TRBD1 (5 bases). The ends were cut back, 2 bases at V and 10 bases at J, with 9 bases in the middle. Germline V CDR1 and CDR2: SGHNT, YENEEA. The CDR3 contains 12 residues. CDR3: CASSLSGAEQFF. The CDR3 DNA reads TGTGCCAGCAGCTTAAGTGGGGCCGAGCAGTTCTTC.

The rearrangement uses TRBV5-6 and TRBJ1-2; D not resolved. The CDR3 spans 13 residues. Germline V gene sequence: CDR1 SGHDT, CDR2 YYEEEE. V was pared by 3 bases and J by 4 bases, with 10 bases between. The CDR3 reads CASSSDRFYGYTF. Here the CDR3 DNA reads TGTGCCAGCAGCTCCGACCGTTTCTATGGCTACACCTTC.

The J gene is TRBJ1-5, the V gene TRBV6-1, with D unresolved. Germline V gene data show CDR1 as MNHNS and CDR2 as SASEGT. V was trimmed by 6 bases and J by 0 bases, leaving 15 bases between them. This CDR3 is built from 16 residues. DNA of the CDR3: TGTGCCAGCAGACCACTCGCAGGAGATAGCAATCAGCCCCAGCATTTT. As protein: CASRPLAGDSNQPQHF.

A word on this clonotype: The limits of the CDR3 on the DNA are not certain, so only TCRdb's listed CDR3 is given. This chain links TRBV7-5 with TRBJ2-7; the D call of TRBD2 is as the table states it, not checked on the DNA. TRBV7-5 is given as a pseudogene. The CDR3 has 21 residues if both end residues are counted. The CDR3 sequence: CISVSEAYRASRLYPPYEQYF.

This clonotype appeared many times. The rearrangement joins TRBV20-1 to TRBJ2-3; D is unresolved. Trimming took 2 bases from V and 2 from J, leaving 17 bases between them. The germline V gene has CDR1 DFQATT and CDR2 SNEGSKA (reference sequence). The CDR3 has 16 residues. In DNA, the CDR3 is TGCAGTGCTAGACAGCCGGGCCGTTCCTTCACAGATACGCAGTATTTT. Translation: CSARQPGRSFTDTQYF.

The chain is built from TRBV27 and TRBJ2-3; 10 nucleotides agree with TRBD2. Germline CDR1 is MNHEY and CDR2 is SMNVEV (reference sequence). The trim removed 2 bases at V and 5 bases at J, leaving 7 bases unmatched. This CDR3 is built from 16 residues. The CDR3 here is CASSLGIAGGRDTQYF. In nucleotides, the CDR3 is TGTGCCAGCAGTTTAGGTATAGCGGGGGGACGAGATACGCAGTATTTT.